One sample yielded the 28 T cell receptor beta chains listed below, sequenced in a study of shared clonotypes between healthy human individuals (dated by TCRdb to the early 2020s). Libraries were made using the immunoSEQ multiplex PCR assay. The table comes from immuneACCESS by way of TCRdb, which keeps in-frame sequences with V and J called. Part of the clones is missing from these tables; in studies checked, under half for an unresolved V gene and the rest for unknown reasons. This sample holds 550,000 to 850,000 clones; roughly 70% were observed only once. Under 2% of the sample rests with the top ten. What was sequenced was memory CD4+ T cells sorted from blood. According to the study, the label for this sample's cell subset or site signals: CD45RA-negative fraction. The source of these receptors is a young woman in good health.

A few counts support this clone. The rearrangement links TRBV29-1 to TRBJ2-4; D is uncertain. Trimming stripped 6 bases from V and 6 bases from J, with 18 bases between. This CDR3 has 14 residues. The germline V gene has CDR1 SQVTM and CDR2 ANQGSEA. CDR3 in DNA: TGCAGCGTGGCCGTGGCAGGACGGAGAAACATTCAGTACTTC. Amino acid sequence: CSVAVAGRRNIQYF.

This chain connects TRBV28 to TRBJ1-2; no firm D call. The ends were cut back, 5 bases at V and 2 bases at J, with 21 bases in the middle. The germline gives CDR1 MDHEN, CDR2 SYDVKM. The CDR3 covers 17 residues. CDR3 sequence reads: CASSAARRGSKNYGYTF. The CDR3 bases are TGTGCCAGCAGTGCCGCCCGTAGAGGGAGTAAAAACTATGGCTACACCTTC.

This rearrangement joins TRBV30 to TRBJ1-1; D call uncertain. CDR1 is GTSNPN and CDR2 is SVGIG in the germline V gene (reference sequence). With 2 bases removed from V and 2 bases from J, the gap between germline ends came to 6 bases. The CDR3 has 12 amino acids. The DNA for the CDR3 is TGTGCCTGGAGTCAGGAAAACACTGAAGCTTTCTTT. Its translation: CAWSQENTEAFF. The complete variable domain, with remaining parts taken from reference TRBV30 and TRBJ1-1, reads SQTIHQWPATLVQPVGSPLSLECTVEGTSNPNLYWYRQAAGRGLQLLFYSVGIGQISSEVPQNLSASRPQDRQFILSSKKLLLSDSGFYLCAWSQENTEAFFGQGTRLTVV.

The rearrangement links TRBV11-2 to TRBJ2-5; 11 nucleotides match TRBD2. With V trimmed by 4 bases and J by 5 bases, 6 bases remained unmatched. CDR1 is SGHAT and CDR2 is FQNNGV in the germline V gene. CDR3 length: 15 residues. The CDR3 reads CASSSLAGVWETQYF. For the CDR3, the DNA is TGTGCCAGCAGCTCACTAGCGGGAGTATGGGAGACCCAGTACTTC.

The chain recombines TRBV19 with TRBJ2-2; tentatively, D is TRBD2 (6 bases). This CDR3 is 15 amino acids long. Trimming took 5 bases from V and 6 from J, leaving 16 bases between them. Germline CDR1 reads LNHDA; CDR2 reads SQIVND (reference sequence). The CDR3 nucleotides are TGTGCCAGTAGTCTACAAAATTCGGGGGCCGGGGAGCTGTTTTTT. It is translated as CASSLQNSGAGELFF.

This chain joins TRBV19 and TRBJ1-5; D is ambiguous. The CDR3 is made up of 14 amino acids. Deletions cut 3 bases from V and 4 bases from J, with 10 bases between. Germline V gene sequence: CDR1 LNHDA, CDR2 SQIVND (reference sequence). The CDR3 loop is CASSILAENQPQHF. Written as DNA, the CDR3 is TGTGCCAGTAGTATCCTGGCGGAGAATCAGCCCCAGCATTTT.

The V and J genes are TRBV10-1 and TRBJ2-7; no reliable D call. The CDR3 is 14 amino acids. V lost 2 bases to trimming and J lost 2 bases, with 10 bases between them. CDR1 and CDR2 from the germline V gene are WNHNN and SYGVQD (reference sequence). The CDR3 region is CASSETVLAYEQYF. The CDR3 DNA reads TGCGCCAGCAGTGAGACCGTGTTGGCCTACGAGCAGTACTTC.

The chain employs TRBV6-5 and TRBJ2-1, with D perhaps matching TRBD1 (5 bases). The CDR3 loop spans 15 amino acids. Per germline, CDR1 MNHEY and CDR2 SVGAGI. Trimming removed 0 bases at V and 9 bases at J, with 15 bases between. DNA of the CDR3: TGTGCCAGCAGTTACTCGAACCAGGGTCAGGGTGAGCAGTTCTTC. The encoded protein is CASSYSNQGQGEQFF.

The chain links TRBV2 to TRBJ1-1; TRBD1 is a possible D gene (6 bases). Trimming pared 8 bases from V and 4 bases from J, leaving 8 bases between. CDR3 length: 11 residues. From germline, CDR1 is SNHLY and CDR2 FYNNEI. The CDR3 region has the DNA TGTGCCAGCTCGGGGGCCACTGAAGCTTTCTTT. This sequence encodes CASSGATEAFF.

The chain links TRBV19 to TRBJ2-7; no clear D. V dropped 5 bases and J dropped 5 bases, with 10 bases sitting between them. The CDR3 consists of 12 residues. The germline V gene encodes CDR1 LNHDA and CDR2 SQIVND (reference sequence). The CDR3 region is CASSAVGNEQYF. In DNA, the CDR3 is TGTGCCAGTAGTGCCGTCGGTAACGAGCAGTACTTC.

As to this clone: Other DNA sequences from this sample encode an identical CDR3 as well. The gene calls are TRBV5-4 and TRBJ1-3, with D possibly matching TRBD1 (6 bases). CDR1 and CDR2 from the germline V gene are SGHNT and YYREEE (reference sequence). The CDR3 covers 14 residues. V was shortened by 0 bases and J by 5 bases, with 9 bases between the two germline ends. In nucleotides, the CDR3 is TGTGCCAGCAGCTTGGACAGGGCACGAAACACCATATATTTT. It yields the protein CASSLDRARNTIYF.

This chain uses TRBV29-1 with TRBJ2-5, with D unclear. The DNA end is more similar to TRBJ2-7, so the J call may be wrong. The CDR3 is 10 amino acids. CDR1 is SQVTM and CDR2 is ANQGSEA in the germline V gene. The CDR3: CSSPRYEQYF. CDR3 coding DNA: TGCAGCTCCCCCCGGTACGAGCAGTACTTC.

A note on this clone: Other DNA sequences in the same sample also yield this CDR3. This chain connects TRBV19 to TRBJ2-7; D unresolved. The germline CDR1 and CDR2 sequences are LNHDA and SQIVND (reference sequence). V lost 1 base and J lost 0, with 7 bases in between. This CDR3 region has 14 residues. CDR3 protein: CASSIARSSYEQYF. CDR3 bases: TGTGCCAGTAGTATAGCCAGAAGCTCCTACGAGCAGTACTTC.

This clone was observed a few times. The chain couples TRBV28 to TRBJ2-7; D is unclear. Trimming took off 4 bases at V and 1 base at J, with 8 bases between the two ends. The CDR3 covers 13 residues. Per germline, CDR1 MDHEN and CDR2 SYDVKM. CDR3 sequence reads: CASSSARSYEQYF. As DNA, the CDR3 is TGTGCCAGCAGTTCAGCCAGATCCTACGAGCAGTACTTC.

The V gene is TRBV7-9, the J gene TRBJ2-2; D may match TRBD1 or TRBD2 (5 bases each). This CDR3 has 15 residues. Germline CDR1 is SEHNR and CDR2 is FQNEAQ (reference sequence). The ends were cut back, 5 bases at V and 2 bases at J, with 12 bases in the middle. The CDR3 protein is CASSPRDLNTGELFF. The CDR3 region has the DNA TGTGCCAGCAGCCCCCGGGACCTAAACACCGGGGAGCTGTTTTTT.

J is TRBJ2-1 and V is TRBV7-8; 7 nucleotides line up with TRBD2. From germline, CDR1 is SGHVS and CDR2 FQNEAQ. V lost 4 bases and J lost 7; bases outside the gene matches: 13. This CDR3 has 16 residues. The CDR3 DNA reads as TGTGCCAGCAGCTCGAGACTAAGCGGGACTATTAATGAGCAGTTCTTC. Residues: CASSSRLSGTINEQFF. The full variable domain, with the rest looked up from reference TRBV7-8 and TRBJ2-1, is GAGVSQSPRYKVAKRGQDVALRCDPISGHVSLFWYQQALGQGPEFLTYFQNEAQLDKSGLPSDRFFAERPEGSVSTLKIQRTQQEDSAVYLCASSSRLSGTINEQFFGPGTRLTVL.

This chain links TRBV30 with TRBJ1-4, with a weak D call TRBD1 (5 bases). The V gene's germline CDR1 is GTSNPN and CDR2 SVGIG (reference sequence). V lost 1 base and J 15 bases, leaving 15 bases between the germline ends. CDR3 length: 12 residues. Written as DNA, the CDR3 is TGTGCCTGGAGTGCGGTACAGGCCGGGGTGTTTTTT. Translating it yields CAWSAVQAGVFF. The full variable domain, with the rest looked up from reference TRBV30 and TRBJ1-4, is SQTIHQWPATLVQPVGSPLSLECTVEGTSNPNLYWYRQAAGRGLQLLFYSVGIGQISSEVPQNLSASRPQDRQFILSSKKLLLSDSGFYLCAWSAVQAGVFFGSGTQLSVL.

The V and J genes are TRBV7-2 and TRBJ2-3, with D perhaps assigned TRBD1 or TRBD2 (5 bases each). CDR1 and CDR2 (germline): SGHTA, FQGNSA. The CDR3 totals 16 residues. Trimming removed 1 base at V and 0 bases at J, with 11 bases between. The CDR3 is CASSLVGGASTDTQYF. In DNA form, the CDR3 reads TGTGCCAGCAGCTTAGTTGGGGGTGCTAGCACAGATACGCAGTATTTT.

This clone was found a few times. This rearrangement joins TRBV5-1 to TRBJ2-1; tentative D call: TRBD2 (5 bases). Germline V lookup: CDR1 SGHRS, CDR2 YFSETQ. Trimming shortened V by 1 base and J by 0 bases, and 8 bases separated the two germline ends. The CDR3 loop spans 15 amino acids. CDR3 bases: TGCGCCAGCAGCTTGACCGGGGACTCCTACAATGAGCAGTTCTTC. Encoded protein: CASSLTGDSYNEQFF.

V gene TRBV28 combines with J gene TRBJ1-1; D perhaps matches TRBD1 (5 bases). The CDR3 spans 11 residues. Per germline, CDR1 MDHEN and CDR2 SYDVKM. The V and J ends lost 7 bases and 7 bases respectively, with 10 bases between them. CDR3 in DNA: TGTGCCAGCACCTCCGGGGGTGAAGCTTTCTTT. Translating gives CASTSGGEAFF.

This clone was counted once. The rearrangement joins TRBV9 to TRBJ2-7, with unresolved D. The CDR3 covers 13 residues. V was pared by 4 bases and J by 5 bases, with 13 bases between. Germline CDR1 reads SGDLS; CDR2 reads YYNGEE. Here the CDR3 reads CASSSHLKDEQYF. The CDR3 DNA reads TGTGCCAGCAGCTCCCACCTTAAGGACGAGCAGTACTTC.

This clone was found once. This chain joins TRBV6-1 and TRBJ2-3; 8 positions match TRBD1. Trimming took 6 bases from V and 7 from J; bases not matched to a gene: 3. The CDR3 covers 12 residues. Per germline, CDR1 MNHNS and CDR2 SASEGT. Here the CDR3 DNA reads TGTGCCAGCAGGAGGACAGGGCATACGCAGTATTTT. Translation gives CASRRTGHTQYF.

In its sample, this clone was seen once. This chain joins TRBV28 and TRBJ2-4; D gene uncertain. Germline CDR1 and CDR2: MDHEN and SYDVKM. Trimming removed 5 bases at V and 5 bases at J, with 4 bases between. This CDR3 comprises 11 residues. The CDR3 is CASSRENIQYF. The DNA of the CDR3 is TGTGCCAGCAGTCGAGAAAACATTCAGTACTTC.

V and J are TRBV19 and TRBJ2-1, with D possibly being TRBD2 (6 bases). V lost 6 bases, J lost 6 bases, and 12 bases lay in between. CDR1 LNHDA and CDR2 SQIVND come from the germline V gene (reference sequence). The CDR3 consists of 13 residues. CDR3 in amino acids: CASRTVTSNEQFF. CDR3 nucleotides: TGTGCCAGTAGGACAGTGACTAGCAATGAGCAGTTCTTC.

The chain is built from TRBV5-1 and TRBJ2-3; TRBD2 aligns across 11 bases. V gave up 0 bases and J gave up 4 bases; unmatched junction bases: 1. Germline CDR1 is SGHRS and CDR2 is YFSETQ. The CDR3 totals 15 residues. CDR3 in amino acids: CASSLASGRSDTQYF. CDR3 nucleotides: TGCGCCAGCAGCTTGGCTAGCGGGAGGTCAGATACGCAGTATTTT.

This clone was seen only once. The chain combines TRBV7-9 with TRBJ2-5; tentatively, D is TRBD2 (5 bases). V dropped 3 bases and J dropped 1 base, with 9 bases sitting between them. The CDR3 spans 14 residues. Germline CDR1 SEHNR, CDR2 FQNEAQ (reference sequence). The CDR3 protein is CASSFTGTQETQYF. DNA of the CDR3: TGTGCCAGCAGCTTTACGGGAACCCAAGAGACCCAGTACTTC.

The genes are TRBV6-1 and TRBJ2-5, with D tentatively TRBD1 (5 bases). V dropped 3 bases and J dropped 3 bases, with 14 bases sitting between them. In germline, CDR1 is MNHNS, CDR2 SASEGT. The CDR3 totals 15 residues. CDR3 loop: CASSEMSTGEETQYF. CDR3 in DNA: TGTGCCAGCAGTGAGATGTCTACAGGCGAAGAGACCCAGTACTTC.

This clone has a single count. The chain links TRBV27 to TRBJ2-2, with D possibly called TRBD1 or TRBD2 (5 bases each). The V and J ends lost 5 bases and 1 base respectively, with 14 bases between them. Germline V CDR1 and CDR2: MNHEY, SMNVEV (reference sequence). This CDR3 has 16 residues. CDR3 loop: CASSAPGRVNTGELFF. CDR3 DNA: TGTGCCAGCAGTGCCCCGGGACGGGTGAACACCGGGGAGCTGTTTTTT.